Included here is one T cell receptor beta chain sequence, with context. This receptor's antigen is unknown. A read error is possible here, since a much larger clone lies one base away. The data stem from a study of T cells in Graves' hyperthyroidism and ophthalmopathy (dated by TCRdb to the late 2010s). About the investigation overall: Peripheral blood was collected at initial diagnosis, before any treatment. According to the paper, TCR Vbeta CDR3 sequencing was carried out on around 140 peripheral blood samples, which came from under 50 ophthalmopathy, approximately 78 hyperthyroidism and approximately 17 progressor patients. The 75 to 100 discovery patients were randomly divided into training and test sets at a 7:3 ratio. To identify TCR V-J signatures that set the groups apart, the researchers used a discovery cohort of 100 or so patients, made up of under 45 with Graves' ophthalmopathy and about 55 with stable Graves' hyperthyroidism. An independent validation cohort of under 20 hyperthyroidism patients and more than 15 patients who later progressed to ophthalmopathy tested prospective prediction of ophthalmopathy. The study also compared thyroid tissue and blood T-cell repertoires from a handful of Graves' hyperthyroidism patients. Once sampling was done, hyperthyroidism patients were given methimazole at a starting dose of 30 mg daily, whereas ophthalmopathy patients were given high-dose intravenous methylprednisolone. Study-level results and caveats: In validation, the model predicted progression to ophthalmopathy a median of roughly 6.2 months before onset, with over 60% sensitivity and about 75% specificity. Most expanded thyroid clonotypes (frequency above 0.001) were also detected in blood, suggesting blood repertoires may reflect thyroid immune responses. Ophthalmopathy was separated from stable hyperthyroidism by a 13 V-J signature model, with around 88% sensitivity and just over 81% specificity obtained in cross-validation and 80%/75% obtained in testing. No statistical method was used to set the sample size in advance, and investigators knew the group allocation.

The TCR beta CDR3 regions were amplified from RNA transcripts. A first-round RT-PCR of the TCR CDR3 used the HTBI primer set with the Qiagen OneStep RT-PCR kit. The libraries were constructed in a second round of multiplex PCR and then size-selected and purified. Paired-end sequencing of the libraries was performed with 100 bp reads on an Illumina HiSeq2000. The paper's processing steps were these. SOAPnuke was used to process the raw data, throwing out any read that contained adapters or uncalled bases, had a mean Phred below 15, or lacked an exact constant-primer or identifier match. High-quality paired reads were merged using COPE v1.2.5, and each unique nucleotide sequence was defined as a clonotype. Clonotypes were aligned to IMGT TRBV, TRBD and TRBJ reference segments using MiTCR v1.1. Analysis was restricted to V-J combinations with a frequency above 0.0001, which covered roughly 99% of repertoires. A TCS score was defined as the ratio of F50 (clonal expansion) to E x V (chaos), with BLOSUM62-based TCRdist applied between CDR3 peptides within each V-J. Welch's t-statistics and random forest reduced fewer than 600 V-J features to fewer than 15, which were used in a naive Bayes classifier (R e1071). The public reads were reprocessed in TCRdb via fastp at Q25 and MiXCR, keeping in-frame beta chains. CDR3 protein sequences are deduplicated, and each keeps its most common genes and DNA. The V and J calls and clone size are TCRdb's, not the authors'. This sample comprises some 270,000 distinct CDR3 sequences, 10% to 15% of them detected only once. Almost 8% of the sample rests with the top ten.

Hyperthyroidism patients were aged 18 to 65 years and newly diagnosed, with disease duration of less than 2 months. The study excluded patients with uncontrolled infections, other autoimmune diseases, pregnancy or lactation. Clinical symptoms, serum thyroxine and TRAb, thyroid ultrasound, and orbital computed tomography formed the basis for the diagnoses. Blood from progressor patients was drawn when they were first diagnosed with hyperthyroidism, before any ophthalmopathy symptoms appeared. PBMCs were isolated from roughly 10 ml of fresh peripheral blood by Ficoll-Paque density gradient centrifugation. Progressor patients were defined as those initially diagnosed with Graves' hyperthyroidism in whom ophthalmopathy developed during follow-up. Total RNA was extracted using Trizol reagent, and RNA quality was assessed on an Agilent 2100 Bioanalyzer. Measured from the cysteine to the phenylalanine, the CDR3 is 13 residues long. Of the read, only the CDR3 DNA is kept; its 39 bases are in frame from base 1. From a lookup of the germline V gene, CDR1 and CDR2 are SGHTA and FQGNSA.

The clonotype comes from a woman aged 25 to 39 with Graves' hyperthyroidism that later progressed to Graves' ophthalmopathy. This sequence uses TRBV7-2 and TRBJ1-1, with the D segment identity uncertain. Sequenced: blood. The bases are TGTGCCAGCAGCATCGACCGGAACACTGGAGCTTTCTTT. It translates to CASSIDRNTGAFF. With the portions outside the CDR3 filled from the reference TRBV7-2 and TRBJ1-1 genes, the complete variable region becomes GAGVSQSPSNKVTEKGKDVELRCDPISGHTALYWYRQSLGQGLEFLIYFQGNSAPDKSGLPSDRFSAERTGGSVSTLTIQRTQQEDSAVYLCASSIDRNTGAFFGQGTRLTVV.